This TCR beta chain was identified during a study of shared clonotypes between healthy human individuals (dated by TCRdb to 2020 to 2022). Concerning the study at large: A couple of women and three men aged 18 to 49 years were included in the cohort. For each donor, CD4 naive and CD4 memory were each given three plates, CD8 naive was given two plates, and CD8 memory was given one plate. Blood TCR repertoires of several healthy adults were deeply sequenced to estimate repertoire size and the extent of clonotype sharing between individuals. To increase sequencing depth and limit assay-specific biases, different laboratories used diverse techniques to prepare libraries and sequence TCR repertoires. Leukapheresis yielded between about 0.9 and 8.9 billion PBMCs per donor.

Beyond this particular receptor, the publication reports: Incomplete sequencing was indicated by rarefaction of sorted-subset datasets, despite the large sequencing depth. Sampling was limited to blood, and TCR repertoires in tissue likely differ from TCR repertoires in blood. Across four donors, 4.5% to 6.5% of naive CD4, 3% to 3.5% of naive CD8, roughly 2.3% of memory CD4, and approximately 0.4% of memory CD8 clonotypes were shared. Larger estimated clonotype richness was generally found for naive subsets than for memory subsets. Because the study included only a small number of donors, the genetic and exposure-history diversity represented was limited. Higher generation probabilities were observed for clonotypes shared by all four sorted-subset donors than for non-shared clonotypes. Pairwise subsampling indicated that sequencing depth was expected to affect the degree of clonotype sharing among donors.

Worth noting for this clone: Its recognized antigen is unknown. No base qualities exist here, and no much larger clone lies one base off it.

TCR CDR3 regions were amplified from genomic DNA by multiplex PCR using the deep immunoSEQ assay. Genomic DNA extracted from each cell subset was distributed evenly over all wells of several immunoSEQ 96-well plates, and each plate served as one replicate. Each replicate PCR for sorted subsets received about 210 ng genomic DNA, equal to about 30,000 T cell genomes. Purified libraries were quantified with a Qubit 3.0 fluorometer, sized on a Bioanalyzer 2100, and re-quantified with the KAPA Library Quantification kit. Each immunoSEQ 96-well plate was sequenced on its own single-read 150-cycle Illumina NextSeq 550 flow cell. The published analysis was carried out like this. Because the immunoSEQ output included only junctional sequences and no quality scores, the filtering could not be the same as the filtering used for full-length reads. Sequences were annotated with PyIR, a Python wrapper for IgBLAST v1.9, using IMGT germline references to assign V/J genes and CDR3. Reads were filtered out if the reads had weak V/J assignments (E-value above 1e-6), no CDR3, stop codons, out-of-frame junctions, or ambiguous translated residues. A V3J clonotype was defined by an identical inferred V gene, J gene, and CDR3 amino acid sequence. The percentage overlap between two repertoires was calculated by dividing the number of shared unique clonotypes by the size of the smaller repertoire. RTK rarefaction, the Chao1 estimator, and Recon v2.1 estimates of unobserved clonotypes were used to assess repertoire richness. For all TCRbeta clonotypes obtained by the gDNA method from several donors, generation probabilities were computed with OLGA. In TCRdb, the immuneACCESS table is reduced to in-frame sequences with V and J assigned. These tables do not hold every clone; where another copy was compared, an unresolved V gene accounts for under half, and the others remain unexplained. Clone size and V and J calls were adopted from that table, with D and trimming inferred from the DNA. The sample has under 850,000 clones on record, around 93% of them singletons. 24% of the sample rests with the top ten.

The cysteine opens and the phenylalanine closes a CDR3 of 15 amino acids. The sequence is cut down to CDR3 DNA, 45 bases in frame from base 1. CDR1 SQVTM and CDR2 ANQGSEA were looked up in the germline V gene. The trim is 3 bases for V and 5 bases for J, with a gap of 18 bases between the germline ends. For the CD8 naive samples, CD45RO-negative cells were positively selected for CCR7, yielding a CD45RA+CCR7+ population from which TemRA cells were excluded. The donors were healthy, HIV-negative adults who had no recently reported acute infections or vaccinations. All donors were Caucasian adults living in Nashville, Tennessee, USA. Blood was collected by leukapheresis, and PBMCs were isolated by Ficoll-Histopaque density gradient centrifugation and then cryopreserved in liquid nitrogen vapor phase. Analytical flow cytometry was used to check the purity and quantity of each magnetically sorted T cell population. Each sorted fraction had its genomic DNA isolated and then quantified by UV absorbance on a Nanodrop 2000c.

Sequenced: naive CD8+ T cells sorted from blood. The sample's cell subset or site label, decoded: CD45RA+CCR7+. The receptor was isolated from a man aged 30 to 45 in good health. The rearrangement joined TRBV29-1 to TRBJ2-3; the D gene could be TRBD1 or TRBD2, each one agreeing over 5 bases. The nucleotide sequence reads TGCAGCGTTGAGGGGTTGGGGGAGTCGGGAGATACGCAGTATTTT. Its translation is CSVEGLGESGDTQYF.